The sequence of this T cell receptor (beta chain) was determined in a study of T cell repertoires in cytomegalovirus infection. As for the study in general: It can be stated that public TCR beta signatures indicated CMV infection as well as a matching HLA type. Findings and caveats of the study: In two of eight donors, the top clonotype was HLA-C-restricted CMV-specific. Cumulative frequency (of public TCR beta family members) identified carriers of CMV plus the relevant HLA.

TCRdb reanalysed the reads using MiXCR and keeps one entry per CDR3 protein. This sample carries around 550,000 distinct CDR3 sequences, approximately 26% of them seen once, and the ten largest clones take under 15%. The CDR3 spans 15 residues. Trimming removed 6 bases at V and 8 bases at J, with 22 bases between. In germline, CDR1 is DFQATT, CDR2 SNEGSKA (reference sequence). Worth noting for this clonotype: The antigen remains unidentified.

The clonotype comes from a human donor in good health (CMV status not recorded). Some clones in this sample may be carry-over from other donors' samples. The specimen was PBMCs. The J gene is TRBJ1-4, the V gene TRBV20-1; a possible D gene is TRBD1 (6 bases). CDR3 loop: CSADQQGSGGEKLFF. The CDR3 region has the DNA TGCAGTGCGGACCAACAGGGCAGCGGGGGGGAAAAACTGTTTTTT.